A single sample is the source of the 32 T cell receptor beta chains below, sequenced in a study of early stage breast cancer tumors. Sequencing used immunoSEQ multiplex PCR; TCRdb keeps in-frame clones, though not all of them. The sample has approximately 30,000 clones; less than 85% are singletons. Sequenced: blood. The receptor set was obtained from a person aged 55-75 years with breast cancer.

The chain has TRBV4-3 and TRBJ2-4; 7 nucleotides agree with TRBD1. The germline CDR1 and CDR2 sequences are LGHNA and YSLEER. The CDR3 length is 16 residues. The J segment lost 6 bases and the V segment lost 0 bases, leaving 8 bases of the junction unmatched. CDR3 nucleotide sequence: TGCGCCAGCAGCCAAGACGCGCAAGGGGGCGGAAACATTCAGTACTTC. This sequence encodes CASSQDAQGGGNIQYF.

The chain recombines TRBV7-8 with TRBJ2-7; the match to TRBD1 covers 7 bases. V was clipped by 2 bases and J by 3 bases; unmatched bases: 4. CDR1 and CDR2 (germline): SGHVS, FQNEAQ. This CDR3 region has 14 residues. The CDR3 DNA reads TGTGCCAGCAGCTTAATCCAGGGGGACTACGAGCAGTACTTC. Encoded protein: CASSLIQGDYEQYF.

This clone was observed a few times. This chain links TRBV19 with TRBJ2-2; 8 bases agree with TRBD1. CDR3 length: 14 residues. The V segment lost 6 bases and the J segment 7 bases; nucleotides outside the gene matches: 7. Germline-derived CDR1 and CDR2 are LNHDA and SQIVND (reference sequence). This chain's CDR3 is CASRVQGVHGELFF. CDR3 coding DNA: TGTGCCAGTAGGGTACAGGGGGTTCACGGGGAGCTGTTTTTT.

Here the CDR3 reads CASSLLGQINEQYF. In DNA form, the CDR3 reads TGCGCCAGCAGCTTGCTTGGGCAGATAAACGAGCAGTACTTC. This chain connects TRBV5-1 to TRBJ2-7, with unresolved D. The CDR3 has 14 residues. CDR1 is SGHRS and CDR2 is YFSETQ in the germline V gene. V was shortened by 1 base and J by 5 bases, with 13 bases between the two germline ends.

V and J are TRBV11-2 and TRBJ2-2; D might be TRBD1 (6 bases). This CDR3 spans 18 amino acids. CDR1 and CDR2 from the germline V gene are SGHAT and FQNNGV. Trimming pared 5 bases from V and 5 bases from J, leaving 24 bases between. As DNA, the CDR3 is TGTGCCAGCAGCGGACACGGAACAGGGAATCCTATGACCGGGGAGCTGTTTTTT. This translates into CASSGHGTGNPMTGELFF.

The J gene is TRBJ1-3, the V gene TRBV7-9; the match to TRBD1 covers 7 bases. Germline V lookup: CDR1 SEHNR, CDR2 FQNEAQ (reference sequence). This CDR3 is built from 15 residues. V shed 2 bases, J shed 4 bases, and the junction held 5 bases outside the gene matches. CDR3 in DNA: TGTGCCAGCAGCTTACTGGAGGGACAGGGAAACACCATATATTTT. Translating it yields CASSLLEGQGNTIYF.

The chain combines TRBV30 with TRBJ1-2; TRBD1 aligns across 11 bases. The ends lost 3 bases at V and 7 bases at J; junction bases unmatched: 7. This CDR3 is 14 amino acids long. Germline lookup yields CDR1 GTSNPN and CDR2 SVGIG (reference sequence). DNA of the CDR3: TGTGCCTGGAGGGACAGGGGGCGCTTAATTGGCTACACCTTC. It codes for CAWRDRGRLIGYTF.

The chain links TRBV9 to TRBJ1-2; D is undetermined. CDR3 size: 16 residues. Trimming took 4 bases from V and 7 from J, leaving 23 bases between them. The germline gives CDR1 SGDLS, CDR2 YYNGEE. CDR3 bases: TGTGCCAGCAGCCCGATTGGGCAGCCTGGGCCCACTGGCTACACCTTC. Its protein is CASSPIGQPGPTGYTF.

The genes are TRBV18 and TRBJ2-3; weak D call: TRBD1 (6 bases). CDR1 KGHSH and CDR2 LQKENI come from the germline V gene. There are 14 residues in the CDR3. V was clipped by 2 bases and J by 4 bases, with 10 bases between them. CDR3 amino acids: CASSPIKGADTQYF. Written as DNA, the CDR3 is TGTGCCAGCTCACCAATTAAGGGGGCAGATACGCAGTATTTT.

By sample share, this clone is medium-sized (0.01 to 0.1%). J is TRBJ2-7 and V is TRBV13; TRBD2 is a possible D gene (6 bases). CDR1 and CDR2 from the germline V gene are PRHDT and FYEKMQ (reference sequence). V was clipped by 5 bases and J by 3 bases, with 11 bases between them. The CDR3 loop spans 13 amino acids. The CDR3 DNA follows: TGTGCCAGCAGCCGTCTAGCGCACTACGAGCAGTACTTC. Translation gives CASSRLAHYEQYF.

The chain recombines TRBV6-5 with TRBJ2-7, with D perhaps TRBD1 (6 bases). This CDR3 is 13 amino acids long. V lost 6 bases and J lost 4, with 13 bases in between. CDR1 is MNHEY and CDR2 is SVGAGI in the germline V gene. DNA of the CDR3: TGTGCCAGCAGACCTACAGGGATGTACGAGCAGTACTTC. It specifies CASRPTGMYEQYF.

The rearrangement uses TRBV19 and TRBJ1-2; weak D call: TRBD1 (6 bases). CDR1 and CDR2 (germline): LNHDA, SQIVND (reference sequence). This CDR3 comprises 11 residues. Trimming took 9 bases from V and 8 from J, leaving 13 bases between them. The CDR3: CARTHREGYTF. The CDR3 DNA follows: TGTGCCAGGACTCACAGGGAGGGCTACACCTTC.

The chain has TRBV18 and TRBJ2-7, with D perhaps matching TRBD1 (5 bases). CDR1 is KGHSH, CDR2 LQKENI, per germline. The CDR3 extends over 16 amino acids. V dropped 0 bases and J dropped 2 bases, with 14 bases sitting between them. This chain's CDR3 is CASSPPNRQRAYEQYF. CDR3 in DNA: TGTGCCAGCTCACCACCAAACAGACAGCGAGCCTACGAGCAGTACTTC.

V gene TRBV5-1 combines with J gene TRBJ2-7; 10 nucleotides match TRBD1. The CDR3 is 14 residues long. The germline V gene has CDR1 SGHRS and CDR2 YFSETQ. Trimming took 8 bases from V and 2 from J; bases not matched to a gene: 7. The CDR3 DNA follows: TGCGCCAGTGCCGGGACAGGGGTGCCCTACGAGCAGTACTTC. Its protein product is CASAGTGVPYEQYF.

The chain combines TRBV11-3 with TRBJ2-1; TRBD1 might be the D (7 bases). Germline CDR1 is SGHNT and CDR2 is YENEEA. The CDR3 runs 17 residues. The V and J ends lost 5 bases and 3 bases respectively, with 20 bases between them. This chain's CDR3 is CASSGSRGRGVYNEQFF. The CDR3, as DNA: TGTGCCAGCAGCGGGTCCCGCGGCAGGGGGGTCTACAATGAGCAGTTCTTC.

The chain joins TRBV30 to TRBJ1-4; perhaps TRBD1 as D (5 bases). Germline values: CDR1 GTSNPN, CDR2 SVGIG (reference sequence). This CDR3 has 13 amino acids. The V gene lost 1 base and the J gene lost 10 bases, with 13 bases spanning the gap. CDR3 protein: CAWSGGGDGKLFF. The CDR3 coding sequence is TGTGCCTGGAGTGGAGGAGGGGATGGAAAACTGTTTTTT.

This chain joins TRBV29-1 and TRBJ2-3; D is undetermined. Looked up from germline, CDR1 is SQVTM and CDR2 is ANQGSEA. The CDR3 runs 13 residues. With 3 bases removed from V and 5 bases from J, the gap between germline ends came to 12 bases. The CDR3 reads CSVDHASGDTQYF. The CDR3 DNA is TGCAGCGTTGACCACGCTTCGGGAGATACGCAGTATTTT.

V gene TRBV6-7 combines with J gene TRBJ2-2; maybe TRBD2 (6 bases). TRBV6-7 is noted as an ORF with a role that remains uncertain. Trimming took off 0 bases at V and 5 bases at J, with 19 bases between the two ends. CDR3 length: 18 residues. The CDR3 is CASSYSTGSQVGTGELFF. CDR3 coding DNA: TGTGCCAGCAGTTACTCGACCGGGAGTCAAGTAGGGACCGGGGAGCTGTTTTTT.

This chain joins TRBV5-1 and TRBJ2-7; D is possibly TRBD1 (6 bases). Looked up from germline, CDR1 is SGHRS and CDR2 is YFSETQ. The CDR3 has 13 residues. V lost 2 bases and J lost 5, with 11 bases in between. CDR3 coding DNA: TGCGCCAGCAGCTTCAACAGGGCCAACGAGCAGTACTTC. This sequence encodes CASSFNRANEQYF.

The V call is TRBV7-9, the J call TRBJ2-7, with TRBD2 matching over 9 bases. V lost 5 bases to trimming and J lost 6 bases; unmatched junction nucleotides: 11. The CDR3 loop spans 15 amino acids. Germline CDR1 reads SEHNR; CDR2 reads FQNEAQ (reference sequence). CDR3 coding DNA: TGTGCCAGCAGCCCGACTAGCGGATCCGGGTCCGAGCAGTACTTC. Translating it yields CASSPTSGSGSEQYF.

This sequence joins TRBV7-2 and TRBJ2-2; a possible D gene is TRBD2 (5 bases). Germline lookup yields CDR1 SGHTA and CDR2 FQGNSA. The ends were cut back, 7 bases at V and 3 bases at J, with 18 bases in the middle. This CDR3 has 16 amino acids. The CDR3 DNA sequence: TGTGCCAGCACCAAATTTGGTTACGGGGACACCGGGGAGCTGTTTTTT. Translated: CASTKFGYGDTGELFF.

The J gene is TRBJ2-7, the V gene TRBV5-4; 11 bases are a match to TRBD1. Germline V gene data show CDR1 as SGHNT and CDR2 as YYREEE (reference sequence). V lost 4 bases and J lost 3; bases outside the gene matches: 12. CDR3 length: 17 residues. The CDR3 sequence is CASSQDRGLGPDYEQYF. In DNA, the CDR3 is TGTGCCAGCAGCCAGGACAGGGGGCTGGGGCCTGACTACGAGCAGTACTTC.

The rearrangement uses TRBV5-1 and TRBJ2-2; 7 positions agree with TRBD1. The CDR3 contains 14 residues. Per the germline V gene, CDR1 is SGHRS and CDR2 is YFSETQ. V lost 1 base and J lost 7; bases outside the gene matches: 4. CDR3 sequence reads: CASSLTGAVGELFF. The CDR3 DNA is TGCGCCAGCAGCTTGACAGGGGCGGTCGGGGAGCTGTTTTTT.

This chain links TRBV5-1 with TRBJ2-2, with TRBD1 identical over 7 bases. Unmatched junction bases numbered 10, after V lost 4 bases and J lost 1 base. Germline V gene sequence: CDR1 SGHRS, CDR2 YFSETQ. This CDR3 comprises 17 residues. CDR3 sequence: CASSIGQDALNTGELFF. The CDR3 region has the DNA TGCGCCAGCAGCATCGGACAGGACGCCCTGAACACCGGGGAGCTGTTTTTT. The full variable domain, completed using reference TRBV5-1 and TRBJ2-2, is KAGVTQTPRYLIKTRGQQVTLSCSPISGHRSVSWYQQTPGQGLQFLFEYFSETQRNKGNFPGRFSGRQFSNSRSEMNVSTLELGDSALYLCASSIGQDALNTGELFFGEGSRLTVL.

V usage is TRBV5-8 and J usage is TRBJ1-2, with TRBD1 matching over 11 bases. V was pared by 5 bases and J by 5 bases, with 8 bases of the junction left unmatched. Germline assignment: CDR1 SGHTS and CDR2 YDEGEE. The CDR3 has 15 amino acids. The CDR3 coding sequence is TGTGCCAGCAGTTATGGACAGGGGGCTCGGTATGGCTACACCTTC. It specifies CASSYGQGARYGYTF.

The rearrangement joins TRBV19 to TRBJ2-1; maybe TRBD2 (6 bases). The CDR3 consists of 17 residues. The ends were cut back, 0 bases at V and 6 bases at J, with 18 bases in the middle. The germline V gene encodes CDR1 LNHDA and CDR2 SQIVND (reference sequence). The CDR3 sequence is CASSIDQGIAEINEQFF. CDR3 nucleotides: TGTGCCAGTAGTATAGATCAGGGAATAGCGGAGATCAATGAGCAGTTCTTC.

The rearrangement uses TRBV5-4 and TRBJ2-1; TRBD2 is a possible D gene (5 bases). V lost 4 bases and J 8 bases, leaving 13 bases between the germline ends. The CDR3 runs 13 residues. The germline V gene has CDR1 SGHNT and CDR2 YYREEE (reference sequence). The CDR3 nucleotides read TGTGCCAGCAGCCTGGTTGCGGGCCATGAGCAGTTCTTC. As protein: CASSLVAGHEQFF.

The chain links TRBV29-1 to TRBJ2-7; D gene uncertain. CDR1 is SQVTM and CDR2 is ANQGSEA in the germline V gene. Trimming took 4 bases from V and 7 from J, leaving 20 bases between them. The CDR3 contains 14 residues. The CDR3 coding sequence is TGCAGCGTTGGTCAGGCCACCGTTTTGGGTGAGCAGTACTTC. Protein: CSVGQATVLGEQYF.

The rearrangement links TRBV4-1 to TRBJ2-7, with D hard to call. From germline, CDR1 is MGHRA and CDR2 YSYEKL. The germline V and J ends were trimmed by 1 base and 2 bases, with 6 bases remaining between them. The CDR3 covers 13 residues. CDR3 bases: TGCGCCAGCAGCCAAGTCACGGCCTACGAGCAGTACTTC. Translation: CASSQVTAYEQYF.

The J gene is TRBJ2-7, the V gene TRBV30; D is unclear. V was shortened by 0 bases and J by 3 bases, with 6 bases between the two germline ends. The CDR3 runs to 12 residues. The germline V gene encodes CDR1 GTSNPN and CDR2 SVGIG (reference sequence). CDR3 in DNA: TGTGCCTGGAGTGTAGCTAGCTACGAGCAGTACTTC. It encodes CAWSVASYEQYF. Full variable domain (outside the CDR3, taken from reference TRBV30 and TRBJ2-7): SQTIHQWPATLVQPVGSPLSLECTVEGTSNPNLYWYRQAAGRGLQLLFYSVGIGQISSEVPQNLSASRPQDRQFILSSKKLLLSDSGFYLCAWSVASYEQYFGPGTRLTVT.

The chain combines TRBV18 with TRBJ2-3; 8 nucleotides align to TRBD2. The germline gives CDR1 KGHSH, CDR2 LQKENI. With 3 bases clipped from V and 3 bases from J, the junction kept 8 bases outside the gene matches. The CDR3 spans 16 residues. The CDR3 DNA is TGTGCCAGCTCACCCTTCTTAGCGGGGACGACAGATACGCAGTATTTT. Translating it yields CASSPFLAGTTDTQYF.

This clone was seen just once. The rearrangement uses TRBV5-1 and TRBJ2-7; D might be TRBD1 (6 bases). Germline CDR1 and CDR2: SGHRS and YFSETQ. The CDR3 length is 13 residues. V lost 4 bases, J lost 0 bases, and 8 bases lay in between. CDR3 bases: TGCGCCAGCAGCGAACAGGGCTCCTACGAGCAGTACTTC. Residues: CASSEQGSYEQYF.